This TCR beta chain was recovered during a study of blood T cells in healthy people across ages. Primed by a sample-barcoded 5' primer and a J-beta primer mix, a second PCR proceeded for 7 to 11 cycles. TCRdb processed the 5' RACE reads anew with MiXCR; each CDR3 protein has one entry. This repertoire shows about 680,000 distinct CDR3 sequences, 45% to 50% found once; its top ten account for around a third. This clonotype showed up just a few times. CDR3 length equals 13 residues. The V gene's germline CDR1 is MDHEN and CDR2 SYDVKM. Germline trimming cut 8 bases from V and 2 bases from J; bases unmatched to any gene: 5.

This rearrangement joins TRBV28 to TRBJ1-1; 7 bases align to TRBD1. The material sequenced was blood. The TCR sequence derives from a woman aged 60-75 years in good health. The CDR3 nucleotides are TGTGCCAGCCGACAGGGAGGCAACACTGAAGCTTTCTTT. Its protein is CASRQGGNTEAFF. Looking up the rest from reference TRBV28 and TRBJ1-1 gives the full variable domain: DVKVTQSSRYLVKRTGEKVFLECVQDMDHENMFWYRQDPGLGLRLIYFSYDVKMKEKGDIPEGYSVSREKKERFSLILESASTNQTSMYLCASRQGGNTEAFFGQGTRLTVV.